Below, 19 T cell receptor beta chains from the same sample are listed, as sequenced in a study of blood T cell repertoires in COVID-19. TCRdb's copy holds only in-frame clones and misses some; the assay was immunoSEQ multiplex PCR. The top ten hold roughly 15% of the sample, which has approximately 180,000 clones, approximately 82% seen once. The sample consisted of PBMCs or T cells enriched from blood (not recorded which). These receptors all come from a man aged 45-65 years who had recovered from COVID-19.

The CDR3 DNA is TGTGCCAGCAGCCAAGGGGGGGGGTCGTTTCAGCCCCAGCATTTT. Translated, it gives CASSQGGGSFQPQHF. The chain has TRBV3-1 (or the pseudogene TRBV3-2) and TRBJ1-5; tentative D call: TRBD1 (5 bases). Germline V gives CDR1 LGHDT, CDR2 YNNKEL (reference sequence). This CDR3 spans 15 amino acids. Deletions cut 1 base from V and 6 bases from J, with 13 bases between.

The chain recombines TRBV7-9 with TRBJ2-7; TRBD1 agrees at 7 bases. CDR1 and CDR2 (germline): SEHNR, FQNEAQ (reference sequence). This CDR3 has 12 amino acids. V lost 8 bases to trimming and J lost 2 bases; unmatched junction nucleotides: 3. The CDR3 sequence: CASRTGTYEQYF. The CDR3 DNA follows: TGTGCCAGCCGGACAGGCACCTACGAGCAGTACTTC.

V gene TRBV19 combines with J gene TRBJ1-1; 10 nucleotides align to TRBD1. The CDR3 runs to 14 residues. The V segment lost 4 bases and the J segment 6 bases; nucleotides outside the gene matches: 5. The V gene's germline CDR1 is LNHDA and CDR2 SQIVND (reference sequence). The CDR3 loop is CASSTWDRGAEAFF. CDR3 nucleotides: TGTGCCAGTAGTACCTGGGACAGGGGTGCTGAAGCTTTCTTT.

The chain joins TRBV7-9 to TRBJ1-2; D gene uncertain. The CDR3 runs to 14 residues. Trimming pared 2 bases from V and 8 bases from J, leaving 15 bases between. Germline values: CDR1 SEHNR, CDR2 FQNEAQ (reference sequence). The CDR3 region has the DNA TGTGCCAGCAGCTTATCAAGGTCCTACGGGGGCTACACCTTC. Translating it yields CASSLSRSYGGYTF.

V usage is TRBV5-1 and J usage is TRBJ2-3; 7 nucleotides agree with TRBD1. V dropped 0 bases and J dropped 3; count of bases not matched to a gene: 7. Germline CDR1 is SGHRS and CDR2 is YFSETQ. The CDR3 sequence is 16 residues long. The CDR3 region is CASSLARGTVTDTQYF. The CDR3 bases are TGCGCCAGCAGCTTGGCCAGGGGGACGGTGACAGATACGCAGTATTTT.

The CDR3 coding sequence is TGTGCCATCACCATGACAGGGGTGTCCACTGAAGCTTTCTTT. It specifies CAITMTGVSTEAFF. The chain combines TRBV10-3 with TRBJ1-1; 8 nucleotides align to TRBD1. This CDR3 spans 14 amino acids. Trimming took 7 bases from V and 4 from J; bases not matched to a gene: 8. Germline V gene sequence: CDR1 ENHRY, CDR2 SYGVKD.

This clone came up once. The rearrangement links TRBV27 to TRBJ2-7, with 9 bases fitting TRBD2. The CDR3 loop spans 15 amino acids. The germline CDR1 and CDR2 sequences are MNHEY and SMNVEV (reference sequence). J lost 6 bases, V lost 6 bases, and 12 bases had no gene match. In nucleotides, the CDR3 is TGTGCCAGCAGCCATAGCGGGGGCCCTCCTAGCGAGCAGTACTTC. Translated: CASSHSGGPPSEQYF.

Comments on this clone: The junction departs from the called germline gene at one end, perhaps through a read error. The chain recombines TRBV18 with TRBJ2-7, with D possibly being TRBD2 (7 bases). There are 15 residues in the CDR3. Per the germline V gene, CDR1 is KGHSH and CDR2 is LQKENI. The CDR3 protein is CASSPSGGASHEQYF. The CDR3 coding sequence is TGTGCCAGCTCACCTAGTGGGGGGGCCTCCCACGAGCAGTACTTC.

CDR3 DNA sequence: TGCGCCAGCAGCCAAGAACCGGGGATGGGAGCTTTCTTT. As protein: CASSQEPGMGAFF. V and J are TRBV4-1 and TRBJ1-1; no firm D call. The germline V gene has CDR1 MGHRA and CDR2 YSYEKL. This CDR3 is built from 13 residues. Trimming removed 0 bases at V and 10 bases at J, with 12 bases between.

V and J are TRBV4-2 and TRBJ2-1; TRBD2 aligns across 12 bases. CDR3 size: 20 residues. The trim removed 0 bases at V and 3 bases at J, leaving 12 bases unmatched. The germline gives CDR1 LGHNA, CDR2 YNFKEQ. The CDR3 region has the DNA TGTGCCAGCAGCCAAGAAGGGGCTAGCGGGGGGGCTTATCACTACAATGAGCAGTTCTTC. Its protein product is CASSQEGASGGAYHYNEQFF.

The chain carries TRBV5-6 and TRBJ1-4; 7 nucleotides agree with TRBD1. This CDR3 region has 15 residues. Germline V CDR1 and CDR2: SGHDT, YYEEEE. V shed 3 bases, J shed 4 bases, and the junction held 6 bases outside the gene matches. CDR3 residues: CASSSLRDSNEKLFF. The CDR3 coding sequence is TGTGCCAGCAGCTCCCTGAGGGACAGTAATGAAAAACTGTTTTTT.

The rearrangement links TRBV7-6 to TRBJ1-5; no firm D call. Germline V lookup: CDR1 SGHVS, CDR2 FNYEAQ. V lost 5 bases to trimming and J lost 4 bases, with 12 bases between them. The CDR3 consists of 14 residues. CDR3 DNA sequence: TGTGCCAGCAGCCCAAACCTAGCGAATCAGCCCCAGCATTTT. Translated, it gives CASSPNLANQPQHF.

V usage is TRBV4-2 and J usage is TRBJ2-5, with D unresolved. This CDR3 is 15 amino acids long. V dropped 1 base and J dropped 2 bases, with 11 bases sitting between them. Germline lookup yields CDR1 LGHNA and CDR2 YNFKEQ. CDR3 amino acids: CASSQAITGQETQYF. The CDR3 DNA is TGTGCCAGCAGCCAAGCAATAACGGGTCAAGAGACCCAGTACTTC.

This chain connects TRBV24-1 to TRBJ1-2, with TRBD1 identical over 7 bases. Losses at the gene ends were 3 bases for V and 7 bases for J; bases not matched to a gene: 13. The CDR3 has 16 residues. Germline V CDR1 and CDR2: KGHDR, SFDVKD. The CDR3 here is CATSDPRQGLEAGYTF. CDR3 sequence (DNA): TGTGCCACCAGTGATCCGCGACAGGGTCTCGAGGCTGGCTACACCTTC.

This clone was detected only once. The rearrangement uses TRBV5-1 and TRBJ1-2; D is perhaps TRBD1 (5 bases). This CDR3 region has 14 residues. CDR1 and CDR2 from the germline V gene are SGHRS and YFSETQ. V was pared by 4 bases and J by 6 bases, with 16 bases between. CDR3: CASSPWVGEHGYTF. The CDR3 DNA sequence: TGCGCCAGCAGCCCCTGGGTAGGGGAACATGGCTACACCTTC.

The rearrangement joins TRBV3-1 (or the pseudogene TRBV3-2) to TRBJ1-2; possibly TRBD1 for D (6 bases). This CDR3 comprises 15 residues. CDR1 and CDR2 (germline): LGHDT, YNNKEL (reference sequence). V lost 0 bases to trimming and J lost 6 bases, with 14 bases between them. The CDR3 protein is CASSQDWQGTNGYTF. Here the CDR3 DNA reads TGTGCCAGCAGCCAAGATTGGCAGGGGACTAATGGCTACACCTTC.

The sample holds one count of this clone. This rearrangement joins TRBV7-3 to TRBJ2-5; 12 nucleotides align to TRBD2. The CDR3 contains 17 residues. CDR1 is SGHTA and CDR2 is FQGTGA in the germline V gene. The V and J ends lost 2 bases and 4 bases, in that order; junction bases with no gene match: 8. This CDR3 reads CASSLLASGGALETQYF. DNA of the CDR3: TGTGCCAGCAGCTTATTGGCTAGCGGGGGGGCCCTAGAGACCCAGTACTTC.

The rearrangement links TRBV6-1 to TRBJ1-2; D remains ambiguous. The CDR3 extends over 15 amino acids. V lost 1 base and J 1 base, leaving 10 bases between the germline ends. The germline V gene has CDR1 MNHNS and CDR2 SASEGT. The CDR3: CASSEVRGYNYGYTF. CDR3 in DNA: TGTGCCAGCAGTGAAGTTCGGGGTTATAACTATGGCTACACCTTC.

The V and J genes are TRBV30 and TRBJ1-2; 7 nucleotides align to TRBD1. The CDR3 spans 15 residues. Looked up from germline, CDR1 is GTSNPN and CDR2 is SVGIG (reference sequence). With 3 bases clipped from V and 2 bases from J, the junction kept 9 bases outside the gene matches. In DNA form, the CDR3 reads TGTGCCTGGAGCGGACCGCGGACAGGAAACTATGGCTACACCTTC. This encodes CAWSGPRTGNYGYTF.